What follows are 17 T cell receptor beta chains derived from one specimen sequenced in a study of blood T cell repertoires in COVID-19. The data were produced by immunoSEQ multiplex PCR, yet TCRdb's version contains in-frame clones alone and is incomplete. The sample has roughly 160,000 clones; 65% to 85% are singletons. Source material: PBMCs or T cells enriched from blood (not recorded which). The receptors were sampled from a woman aged 40 to 49 with acute COVID-19.

The genes are TRBV5-1 and TRBJ2-2, with TRBD1 identical over 7 bases. CDR3 length: 14 residues. Germline V gene data show CDR1 as SGHRS and CDR2 as YFSETQ. The trim removed 5 bases at V and 3 bases at J, leaving 4 bases unmatched. For the CDR3, the DNA is TGCGCCAGCAGGACCGGGACAGACACCGGGGAGCTGTTTTTT. Amino acid sequence: CASRTGTDTGELFF. Based on the CDR3 plus reference TRBV5-1 and TRBJ2-2, the full variable domain is KAGVTQTPRYLIKTRGQQVTLSCSPISGHRSVSWYQQTPGQGLQFLFEYFSETQRNKGNFPGRFSGRQFSNSRSEMNVSTLELGDSALYLCASRTGTDTGELFFGEGSRLTVL.

CDR3 nucleotide sequence: TGCAGCGTTGTTGGGGGACAGGGGTTCGCGAAAGGCTACACCTTC. Protein product: CSVVGGQGFAKGYTF. The rearrangement uses TRBV29-1 and TRBJ1-2; 10 nucleotides line up with TRBD1. CDR1 and CDR2 (germline): SQVTM, ANQGSEA. The CDR3 length is 15 residues. V shed 4 bases, J shed 8 bases, and the junction held 13 bases outside the gene matches.

The chain recombines TRBV30 with TRBJ2-1; D gene uncertain. Trimming pared 3 bases from V and 6 bases from J, leaving 6 bases between. The CDR3 spans 11 residues. Germline values: CDR1 GTSNPN, CDR2 SVGIG (reference sequence). CDR3 in amino acids: CAWSDSNEQFF. The CDR3, as DNA: TGTGCCTGGAGCGATAGCAATGAGCAGTTCTTC.

The chain joins TRBV3-1 (or the pseudogene TRBV3-2) to TRBJ2-3; D might be TRBD1 (6 bases). CDR1 and CDR2 (germline): LGHDT, YNNKEL (reference sequence). The CDR3 loop spans 15 amino acids. Deletions cut 4 bases from V and 2 bases from J, with 13 bases between. CDR3 sequence (DNA): TGTGCCAGCAGCCTCGGACAGATTTACACAGATACGCAGTATTTT. Translated: CASSLGQIYTDTQYF.

The chain links TRBV7-6 to TRBJ2-7; 9 nucleotides match TRBD1. This CDR3 comprises 17 residues. Germline values: CDR1 SGHVS, CDR2 FNYEAQ. V lost 4 bases to trimming and J lost 3 bases; unmatched junction nucleotides: 13. The CDR3 is CASSSRGQGHRGYEQYF. CDR3 nucleotides: TGTGCCAGCAGCTCCCGAGGACAGGGGCATCGGGGCTACGAGCAGTACTTC.

The V gene is TRBV6-5, the J gene TRBJ2-7; D is possibly TRBD1 (6 bases). The CDR3 totals 13 residues. V was cut by 4 bases and J by 2 bases, with 9 bases left in between. CDR1 is MNHEY, CDR2 SVGAGI, per germline. This CDR3 reads CASSSGQPYEQYF. The CDR3 DNA reads as TGTGCCAGCAGTTCAGGACAGCCCTACGAGCAGTACTTC.

The chain has TRBV10-3 and TRBJ1-1; D is possibly TRBD1 (6 bases). This CDR3 has 14 amino acids. The germline V gene encodes CDR1 ENHRY and CDR2 SYGVKD. V lost 8 bases to trimming and J lost 1 base, with 14 bases between them. Written as DNA, the CDR3 is TGTGCCATCGGGAAGTCAGGGGCGAACACTGAAGCTTTCTTT. It translates to CAIGKSGANTEAFF.

The V gene is TRBV19, the J gene TRBJ1-2; D might be TRBD1 (6 bases). The CDR3 is made up of 15 amino acids. In germline, CDR1 is LNHDA, CDR2 SQIVND (reference sequence). V lost 1 base and J 0 bases, leaving 9 bases between the germline ends. As DNA, the CDR3 is TGTGCCAGTAGTATAGGACAGGCCGCTAACTATGGCTACACCTTC. Amino acids: CASSIGQAANYGYTF.

The CDR3 reads CASSPPWTGLAGSGELFF. The DNA for the CDR3 is TGTGCCAGCAGCCCCCCATGGACCGGACTAGCTGGAAGCGGGGAGCTGTTTTTT. The gene calls are TRBV9 and TRBJ2-2; 8 bases are shared with TRBD2. The CDR3 loop spans 18 amino acids. Germline CDR1 is SGDLS and CDR2 is YYNGEE. J was trimmed by 7 bases and V by 4 bases; bases with no gene match: 18.

The chain uses TRBV14 and TRBJ1-1; the match to TRBD1 covers 7 bases. The CDR3 extends over 15 amino acids. Germline V lookup: CDR1 SGHDN, CDR2 FVKESK. J was trimmed by 4 bases and V by 1 base; bases with no gene match: 6. CDR3 loop: CASSQGLNRGTEAFF. The CDR3 nucleotides read TGTGCCAGCAGCCAAGGTTTAAACAGGGGCACTGAAGCTTTCTTT.

J is TRBJ2-6 and V is TRBV7-8, with D maybe TRBD1 (6 bases). V was shortened by 5 bases and J by 0 bases, with 17 bases between the two germline ends. The CDR3 covers 18 residues. Germline V gene sequence: CDR1 SGHVS, CDR2 FQNEAQ. The CDR3 sequence: CASSPRQASLSGANVLTF. The CDR3 DNA reads TGTGCCAGCAGCCCGCGACAGGCCTCCCTCTCTGGGGCCAACGTCCTGACTTTC.

The chain is built from TRBV7-2 and TRBJ1-5, with D perhaps matching TRBD1 (5 bases). The CDR3 consists of 15 residues. Germline V gene sequence: CDR1 SGHTA, CDR2 FQGNSA. Between the trimmed V and J ends, which lost 1 base and 1 base, there was a span of 8 bases. Here the CDR3 DNA reads TGTGCCAGCAGCTTAGGCCAGGGAAGCAATCAGCCCCAGCATTTT. Its translation: CASSLGQGSNQPQHF.

V gene TRBV4-2 combines with J gene TRBJ2-3; 9 bases are a match to TRBD2. Trimming at V came to 5 bases and at J to 4 bases, leaving 10 bases not matched to a gene. Germline values: CDR1 LGHNA, CDR2 YNFKEQ. CDR3 size: 16 residues. The CDR3 here is CASSTTSGGGSDTQYF. CDR3 DNA sequence: TGTGCCAGCAGCACGACTAGCGGAGGGGGATCAGATACGCAGTATTTT.

The chain uses TRBV5-1 and TRBJ2-1, with 7 positions matching TRBD2. This CDR3 is 16 amino acids long. Germline CDR1 SGHRS, CDR2 YFSETQ. The V and J ends lost 1 base and 1 base, in that order; junction bases with no gene match: 5. The CDR3 DNA is TGCGCCAGCAGCTTGAATCCGGGAGGATCCTACAATGAGCAGTTCTTC. This codes for CASSLNPGGSYNEQFF.

The DNA for the CDR3 is TGTGCCAGCAGCACCCGAGGCCGGGACTCCCATCGCCCCACAGATACGCAGTATTTT. Protein: CASSTRGRDSHRPTDTQYF. The chain carries TRBV7-9 and TRBJ2-3; possible D gene TRBD2, 6 bases. The CDR3 has 19 residues. Germline CDR1 and CDR2: SEHNR and FQNEAQ (reference sequence). Trimming shortened V by 5 bases and J by 2 bases, and 26 bases separated the two germline ends. Together with reference TRBV7-9 and TRBJ2-3, the CDR3 gives the full variable domain: DTGVSQNPRHKITKRGQNVTFRCDPISEHNRLYWYRQTLGQGPEFLTYFQNEAQLEKSRLLSDRFSAERPKGSFSTLEIQRTEQGDSAMYLCASSTRGRDSHRPTDTQYFGPGTRLTVL.

V and J are TRBV5-1 and TRBJ2-1; 15 bases are a match to TRBD2. Germline trimming cut 4 bases from V and 7 bases from J; bases unmatched to any gene: 9. Germline CDR1 reads SGHRS; CDR2 reads YFSETQ. The CDR3 runs 17 residues. Here the CDR3 reads CASSPTTGTSGRNEQFF. CDR3 DNA: TGCGCCAGCAGCCCTACGACCGGGACTAGCGGGAGGAATGAGCAGTTCTTC.

This sequence joins TRBV15 and TRBJ1-1; D gene ambiguous. V lost 3 bases and J 0 bases, leaving 11 bases between the germline ends. The germline V gene has CDR1 LNHNV and CDR2 YYDKDF (reference sequence). CDR3 length: 15 residues. The CDR3 loop reads CATSSTPGLNTEAFF. CDR3 nucleotides: TGTGCCACCAGCAGCACCCCCGGGTTGAACACTGAAGCTTTCTTT.